This entry lists 10 T cell receptor beta chains sequenced from one sample in a study of blood T cell repertoires in COVID-19. Sequencing used immunoSEQ multiplex PCR; TCRdb keeps in-frame clones, though not all of them. The repertoire holds approximately 220,000 clones, about 88% seen once, with approximately 3% in the top ten. The sequenced material came from peripheral blood. Source of these receptors: a man between 60 and 70 years old with acute or convalescent COVID-19.

V gene TRBV19 combines with J gene TRBJ2-1, with 7 nucleotides matching TRBD1. With 0 bases clipped from V and 8 bases from J, the junction kept 10 bases outside the gene matches. The CDR3 sequence is 16 residues long. Germline V lookup: CDR1 LNHDA, CDR2 SQIVND (reference sequence). CDR3: CASSIDNGGRGYEQFF. The CDR3 DNA follows: TGTGCCAGTAGTATAGATAATGGCGGCAGGGGGTATGAGCAGTTCTTC.

The chain uses TRBV11-2 and TRBJ2-7, with 7 bases identical to TRBD2. This CDR3 region has 17 residues. Trimming at V came to 1 base and at J to 2 bases, leaving 11 bases not matched to a gene. The germline V gene has CDR1 SGHAT and CDR2 FQNNGV. Here the CDR3 reads CASSLVARTGGTYEQYF. CDR3 nucleotides: TGTGCCAGCAGCTTAGTGGCCCGGACCGGGGGGACCTACGAGCAGTACTTC.

The chain recombines TRBV12-3 or TRBV12-4 with TRBJ1-2; maybe TRBD1 (6 bases). This CDR3 spans 12 amino acids. Trimming shortened V by 10 bases and J by 5 bases, and 14 bases separated the two germline ends. The CDR3 here is CATSGGRYGYTF. DNA for the CDR3: TGTGCCACCTCGGGGGGGCGGTATGGCTACACCTTC.

The rearrangement joins TRBV4-1 to TRBJ2-7, with TRBD2 matching 9 bases. Per the germline V gene, CDR1 is MGHRA and CDR2 is YSYEKL. This CDR3 spans 15 amino acids. The junction had 3 bases not matched to a gene; V was cut back by 1 base and J by 2 bases. The CDR3 DNA sequence: TGCGCCAGCAGCCAAGTGTTAGCGGGGGCCTACGAGCAGTACTTC. This encodes CASSQVLAGAYEQYF.

The genes are TRBV2 and TRBJ1-6; tentative D call: TRBD1 (6 bases). This CDR3 has 17 amino acids. Germline CDR1 reads SNHLY; CDR2 reads FYNNEI. V lost 7 bases to trimming and J lost 5 bases, with 21 bases between them. CDR3 DNA sequence: TGTGCCAGCATCCCCCTAGGGGGGGCAGGGGATAATTCACCCCTCCACTTT. This sequence encodes CASIPLGGAGDNSPLHF.

The V and J genes are TRBV6-1 and TRBJ2-5; TRBD2 agrees at 9 bases. CDR3 length equals 16 residues. After removal of 1 base from V and 4 bases from J, the junction contained 7 bases not matched to a gene. Germline V gives CDR1 MNHNS, CDR2 SASEGT. CDR3 coding DNA: TGTGCCAGCAGTGAAGTACAGATTAGCGGGGGAGAGACCCAGTACTTC. Translated, it gives CASSEVQISGGETQYF.

The chain links TRBV18 to TRBJ1-5; D is ambiguous. The CDR3 is 13 residues long. The V end was cut by 6 bases, the J end by 0 bases, with 6 bases between. Per the germline V gene, CDR1 is KGHSH and CDR2 is LQKENI. Here the CDR3 DNA reads TGTGCCAGCTCTCAGTATAGCAATCAGCCCCAGCATTTT. It encodes CASSQYSNQPQHF.

For the CDR3, the DNA is TGTGCCAGCAGCGTTACGCCGGGGGGCGTCGCAGATACGCAGTATTTT. Translation: CASSVTPGGVADTQYF. The chain carries TRBV9 and TRBJ2-3; possibly TRBD2 for D (7 bases). V lost 2 bases, J lost 4 bases, and 17 bases lay in between. The CDR3 totals 16 residues. The V gene's germline CDR1 is SGDLS and CDR2 YYNGEE.

The V gene is TRBV7-9, the J gene TRBJ2-3, with 9 positions matching TRBD1. The germline V gene encodes CDR1 SEHNR and CDR2 FQNEAQ (reference sequence). CDR3 length equals 16 residues. The junction had 10 bases not matched to a gene; V was cut back by 5 bases and J by 4 bases. The CDR3 nucleotides read TGTGCCAGCAGCCAAGGGGACAGGGCCCCTCCAGATACGCAGTATTTT. Translated: CASSQGDRAPPDTQYF.

The chain couples TRBV6-5 to TRBJ2-7; maybe TRBD2 (5 bases). The V gene's germline CDR1 is MNHEY and CDR2 SVGAGI. CDR3 length equals 15 residues. The V gene lost 2 bases and the J gene lost 1 base, with 12 bases spanning the gap. The CDR3 DNA reads as TGTGCCAGCAGTTACGAGGGCAGACTTTCCTACGAGCAGTACTTC. Translation: CASSYEGRLSYEQYF.